Listed below are T cell receptor beta chains from one sample, sequenced in a study of blood T cell repertoires in COVID-19. TCRdb's table, derived via immunoSEQ multiplex PCR, lists solely in-frame clones and lacks some. Among fewer than 90,000 clones listed, about 80% were seen once. The sequenced sample consisted of peripheral blood. These receptors all stem from a woman of 80 years or more with acute or convalescent COVID-19. CDR3s include the opening cysteine and the closing phenylalanine or tryptophan. A D gene is named only where the DNA matches it firmly. Clone size is not always given. Where it is, it says once, few, many or a class for expanded clones.

TGCGCCAGCAGCTTTAGCGGGAGAGAGGTATTGACCGGGGAGCTGTTTTTT CASSFSGREVLTGELFF TRBV5-1 TRBD2 NA TRBJ2-2
TGTGCCAGCAGCCGAGCCACTAGCGGGAGAGTCTACGAGCAGTACTTC CASSRATSGRVYEQYF TRBV7-8 TRBD2 once TRBJ2-7
TGTGCCAGCACCCCCTCAATTGGCTCACCCCTCCACTTT CASTPSIGSPLHF TRBV2 NA NA TRBJ1-6
TGTGCCAGCAGCGTTTACAGGGGTGTGGAGAACACTGAAGCTTTCTTT CASSVYRGVENTEAFF TRBV21-1 NA medium-sized TRBJ1-1
TGTGCCAGCAGCCCGGGACAGTGGATGGGCTACACCTTC CASSPGQWMGYTF TRBV6-5 TRBD1 NA TRBJ1-2
TGTGCCACCAGTGATTCCGGGTGGGGACAAACAGATACGCAGTATTTT CATSDSGWGQTDTQYF TRBV24-1 NA NA TRBJ2-3
TGTGCCAGCAGTCCTACCGGGACACGTCAGCCCCAGCATTTT CASSPTGTRQPQHF TRBV6-5 NA NA TRBJ1-5
TGTGCCTGGAGTGACAGTCTAGCCAAAAACATTCAGTACTTC CAWSDSLAKNIQYF TRBV30 NA NA TRBJ2-4
TGTGCCAGCAGTGCCTCAGGGCTCGCCTACGAGCAGTACTTC CASSASGLAYEQYF TRBV2 NA NA TRBJ2-7
TGTGCCAGCAGCCATGGAGACAGGCCGATGAACACTGAAGCTTTCTTT CASSHGDRPMNTEAFF TRBV4-2 NA NA TRBJ1-1
TGTGCCAGCAGCTTTCGGGACTCCAACTACAATGAGCAGTTCTTC CASSFRDSNYNEQFF TRBV5-5 NA few TRBJ2-1
TGTGCCAGCAGCTTGACGACAGGGGGCTACACTGAAGCTTTCTTT CASSLTTGGYTEAFF TRBV7-2 TRBD1 NA TRBJ1-1
TGTGCCAGCAGCGTGGACAGGGCGCGGACTGAAGCTTTCTTT CASSVDRARTEAFF TRBV7-2 TRBD1 NA TRBJ1-1
TGTGCCAGCAGCTTAAGGGGGCCCGGCTACGAGCAGTACTTC CASSLRGPGYEQYF TRBV7-3 NA NA TRBJ2-7
TGTGCCAGCAGCCCCCAGACAGGCAACTATGGCTACACCTTC CASSPQTGNYGYTF TRBV3-1/TRBV3-2 NA NA TRBJ1-2
TGTGCCAGCAGCTTGTCCCCTCAAGCTTTCTTT CASSLSPQAFF TRBV7-9 NA NA TRBJ1-1
TGTGCCAGCAGTTACGCAGAAGAGACCCAGTACTTC CASSYAEETQYF TRBV6-2/TRBV6-3 NA NA TRBJ2-5